The 20 T cell receptor beta chains reported below all come from one sample, sequenced in a study of technical replicates of blood from a few donors. Libraries were prepared by immunoSEQ multiplex PCR; TCRdb keeps only in-frame clonotypes and omits some of them. The sample lists some 66,000 clones, approximately 88% seen once, with roughly 4.6% in the top ten. The sample taken for sequencing was PBMCs. These receptors were obtained from a human donor in good health. Some clones in this sample may be carry-over from other donors' samples.

The rearrangement joins TRBV18 to TRBJ1-3, with 7 positions matching TRBD1. Germline V gives CDR1 KGHSH, CDR2 LQKENI. The CDR3 consists of 15 residues. The V gene end was trimmed by 3 bases and the J gene end by 4 bases; junction bases not matched to a gene: 6. CDR3 bases: TGTGCCAGCTCACCGGAGCAGGGACAGGGAAACACCATATATTTT. It encodes CASSPEQGQGNTIYF.

The chain links TRBV23-1 to TRBJ1-6; D remains unclear. TRBV23-1 is given ORF status, its function remaining uncertain. This CDR3 is 19 amino acids long. Trimming took off 7 bases at V and 0 bases at J, with 22 bases between the two ends. DNA of the CDR3: TGCGCCAGCAACCAAAGTTGGGAGCGGATGAGCTCCTATAATTCACCCCTCCACTTT. It codes for CASNQSWERMSSYNSPLHF.

The rearrangement links TRBV30 to TRBJ2-7; D ambiguous. The germline V gene encodes CDR1 GTSNPN and CDR2 SVGIG (reference sequence). V was trimmed by 1 base and J by 4 bases, leaving 5 bases between them. This CDR3 is 11 amino acids long. In DNA form, the CDR3 reads TGTGCCTGGAGTGGAGGTTACGAGCAGTACTTC. Translated, it gives CAWSGGYEQYF.

The rearrangement links TRBV18 to TRBJ1-2, with TRBD1 matching over 8 bases. V shed 3 bases and J 8 bases; nucleotides not matched to a gene: 8. Germline-derived CDR1 and CDR2 are KGHSH and LQKENI. The CDR3 loop spans 14 amino acids. This CDR3 is CASSPSQGAGGYTF. CDR3 coding DNA: TGTGCCAGCTCACCTTCTCAGGGGGCTGGGGGCTACACCTTC.

The chain joins TRBV7-9 to TRBJ2-1; the D gene is possibly TRBD2 (6 bases). The V gene lost 10 bases and the J gene lost 7 bases, with 17 bases spanning the gap. CDR3 length equals 13 residues. CDR1 and CDR2 from the germline V gene are SEHNR and FQNEAQ (reference sequence). CDR3 loop: CATLMVGGNEQFF. CDR3 in DNA: TGTGCCACCCTAATGGTTGGGGGGAATGAGCAGTTCTTC.

The chain is built from TRBV4-3 and TRBJ2-6, with a weak D call TRBD1 (6 bases). The length of the CDR3 is 18 residues. The V gene's germline CDR1 is LGHNA and CDR2 YSLEER. V was clipped by 3 bases and J by 0 bases, with 15 bases between them. As DNA, the CDR3 is TGCGCCAGCAGCCAGTACGGGACACCGAACTCTGGGGCCAACGTCCTGACTTTC. Amino acid sequence: CASSQYGTPNSGANVLTF.

This rearrangement joins TRBV18 to TRBJ2-2, with 7 bases fitting TRBD1. Losses at the gene ends were 3 bases for V and 1 base for J; bases not matched to a gene: 5. In germline, CDR1 is KGHSH, CDR2 LQKENI. The CDR3 spans 16 residues. CDR3 residues: CASSPGTDENTGELFF. The CDR3 DNA reads TGTGCCAGCTCACCGGGGACAGACGAGAACACCGGGGAGCTGTTTTTT.

The chain uses TRBV9 and TRBJ1-2; 8 bases are shared with TRBD1. This CDR3 contains 15 residues. V lost 4 bases to trimming and J lost 8 bases; unmatched junction nucleotides: 13. Germline V lookup: CDR1 SGDLS, CDR2 YYNGEE. CDR3 in amino acids: CASSPQDRAWVGYTF. Here the CDR3 DNA reads TGTGCCAGCAGCCCTCAGGACAGGGCTTGGGTCGGCTACACCTTC.

V usage is TRBV29-1 and J usage is TRBJ2-6; D ambiguous. The CDR3 is 13 amino acids. CDR1 and CDR2 (germline): SQVTM, ANQGSEA. The V gene lost 5 bases and the J gene lost 0 bases, with 5 bases spanning the gap. CDR3 nucleotide sequence: TGCAGCGTTCCGGTCTCTGGGGCCAACGTCCTGACTTTC. As protein: CSVPVSGANVLTF.

J is TRBJ1-6 and V is TRBV2, with TRBD1 matching over 7 bases. The J segment lost 0 bases and the V segment lost 3 bases, leaving 5 bases of the junction unmatched. Germline V gene lookup returns CDR1 SNHLY and CDR2 FYNNEI. The CDR3 consists of 17 residues. As DNA, the CDR3 is TGTGCCAGCAGTGAGACAGGGTCAAGCTCCTATAATTCACCCCTCCACTTT. Translation gives CASSETGSSSYNSPLHF.

The rearrangement uses TRBV7-6 and TRBJ2-7; D gene uncertain. The CDR3 consists of 13 residues. With 4 bases removed from V and 6 bases from J, the gap between germline ends came to 13 bases. The germline gives CDR1 SGHVS, CDR2 FNYEAQ. CDR3 protein: CASSSPFQAEQYF. The DNA of the CDR3 is TGTGCCAGCAGCTCTCCTTTCCAGGCCGAGCAGTACTTC.

This clone has only one observation. The V gene is TRBV6-5, the J gene TRBJ1-4; tentatively, D is TRBD1 (6 bases). CDR1 is MNHEY, CDR2 SVGAGI, per germline. Between the trimmed V and J ends, which lost 5 bases and 5 bases, there was a span of 12 bases. This CDR3 region has 14 residues. The CDR3 nucleotides are TGTGCCAGCAGTACCACAGACAGGAATGAAAAACTGTTTTTT. Translation gives CASSTTDRNEKLFF.

The chain employs TRBV11-2 and TRBJ2-5, with 7 nucleotides matching TRBD1. The germline CDR1 and CDR2 sequences are SGHAT and FQNNGV. The CDR3 length is 15 residues. V shed 5 bases and J 3 bases; nucleotides not matched to a gene: 9. The CDR3 loop reads CASSPRAGTEETQYF. CDR3 bases: TGTGCCAGCAGCCCGAGAGCCGGGACAGAAGAGACCCAGTACTTC.

The chain joins TRBV13 to TRBJ2-2; 7 bases line up with TRBD2. Trimming removed 7 bases from V and 4 bases from J; junction bases left unmatched: 9. CDR1 is PRHDT and CDR2 is FYEKMQ in the germline V gene (reference sequence). The CDR3 covers 15 residues. CDR3 sequence: CASTLGGERTGELFF. CDR3 nucleotides: TGTGCCAGCACCTTGGGAGGGGAACGCACCGGGGAGCTGTTTTTT. The whole variable domain, remainder taken from reference TRBV13 and TRBJ2-2, is AAGVIQSPRHLIKEKRETATLKCYPIPRHDTVYWYQQGPGQDPQFLISFYEKMQSDKGSIPDRFSAQQFSDYHSELNMSSLELGDSALYFCASTLGGERTGELFFGEGSRLTVL.

This chain joins TRBV19 and TRBJ2-2; 10 bases fit TRBD2. Looked up from germline, CDR1 is LNHDA and CDR2 is SQIVND (reference sequence). V was clipped by 3 bases and J by 4 bases; unmatched bases: 2. The length of the CDR3 is 15 residues. DNA for the CDR3: TGTGCCAGTAGTATTTCTAGCGGGGGCACCGGGGAGCTGTTTTTT. It codes for CASSISSGGTGELFF.

The gene calls are TRBV7-2 and TRBJ1-4, with TRBD1 matching 7 bases. The CDR3 sequence is 15 residues long. J gave up 0 bases and V 6 bases, and 4 bases lay outside the gene matches. Germline V CDR1 and CDR2: SGHTA, FQGNSA. CDR3 sequence: CASSQTGATNEKLFF. CDR3 bases: TGTGCCAGCAGTCAAACAGGGGCAACTAATGAAAAACTGTTTTTT.

This chain links TRBV5-1 with TRBJ1-2, with 7 bases identical to TRBD1. This CDR3 spans 15 amino acids. The V gene's germline CDR1 is SGHRS and CDR2 YFSETQ. Trimming at V came to 3 bases and at J to 5 bases, leaving 10 bases not matched to a gene. The CDR3 sequence: CASSSRTGSNYGYTF. CDR3 coding DNA: TGCGCCAGCAGCTCCCGGACAGGATCGAATTATGGCTACACCTTC.

The genes are TRBV7-9 and TRBJ2-7; the D is unclear. V shed 4 bases and J shed 2 bases, with 3 bases lying between them. Germline values: CDR1 SEHNR, CDR2 FQNEAQ (reference sequence). The CDR3 contains 11 residues. CDR3 residues: CASSSAYEQYF. As DNA, the CDR3 is TGTGCCAGCAGCTCTGCCTACGAGCAGTACTTC.

The V and J genes are TRBV7-8 and TRBJ1-1; D gene unclear. This CDR3 is 17 amino acids long. Germline CDR1 reads SGHVS; CDR2 reads FQNEAQ. The V and J ends lost 4 bases and 1 base respectively, with 19 bases between them. Here the CDR3 DNA reads TGTGCCAGCAGCTCCTTTAGGGAGAGCCAAAAGAACACTGAAGCTTTCTTT. Encoded protein: CASSSFRESQKNTEAFF.

The chain combines TRBV29-1 with TRBJ2-7; 8 bases match TRBD1. After removal of 0 bases from V and 5 bases from J, the junction contained 6 bases not matched to a gene. There are 14 residues in the CDR3. Germline V CDR1 and CDR2: SQVTM, ANQGSEA. The DNA for the CDR3 is TGCAGCGTTGAAGATCGCAGGGGGCGCAACGAGCAGTACTTC. This encodes CSVEDRRGRNEQYF.